The entry below describes one T cell receptor beta chain. Antigen unknown. This sample stems from a study of T-cell reconstitution after alpha-beta-depleted transplantation in children. Study-level results: Several hundred rapidly expanded clones from non-depleted graft cells reportedly supplied alpha-beta T cells about two months post-transplant. Some patients showed high day-60 TCRbeta diversity, which derived from surviving recipient T cells and thymic progenitors. Newly generated T cells supplied most T-cell counts and diversity one year post-transplant.

Unique molecular identifiers were used to barcode this TCRbeta library. TCRdb reprocessed the PCR reads via MiXCR and lists one record per CDR3 protein. The sample consists of some 120,000 distinct CDR3 sequences, approximately 10% of them appearing once. This sequence originates from a boy aged 2-15 years with acute lymphoblastic leukemia, due to receive a stem cell transplant. Sequenced here: PBMCs, sampled before TCRalphabeta/CD19-depleted stem cell transplant.

The CDR3, as DNA: TGCGCCAGCAGATCTAGCGGGAGCTACAATGAGCAGTTCTTC. It specifies CASRSSGSYNEQFF. V and J are TRBV5-1 and TRBJ2-1; 10 nucleotides match TRBD2. The germline V gene encodes CDR1 SGHRS and CDR2 YFSETQ. With V trimmed by 5 bases and J by 3 bases, 2 bases remained unmatched. The CDR3 totals 14 residues.